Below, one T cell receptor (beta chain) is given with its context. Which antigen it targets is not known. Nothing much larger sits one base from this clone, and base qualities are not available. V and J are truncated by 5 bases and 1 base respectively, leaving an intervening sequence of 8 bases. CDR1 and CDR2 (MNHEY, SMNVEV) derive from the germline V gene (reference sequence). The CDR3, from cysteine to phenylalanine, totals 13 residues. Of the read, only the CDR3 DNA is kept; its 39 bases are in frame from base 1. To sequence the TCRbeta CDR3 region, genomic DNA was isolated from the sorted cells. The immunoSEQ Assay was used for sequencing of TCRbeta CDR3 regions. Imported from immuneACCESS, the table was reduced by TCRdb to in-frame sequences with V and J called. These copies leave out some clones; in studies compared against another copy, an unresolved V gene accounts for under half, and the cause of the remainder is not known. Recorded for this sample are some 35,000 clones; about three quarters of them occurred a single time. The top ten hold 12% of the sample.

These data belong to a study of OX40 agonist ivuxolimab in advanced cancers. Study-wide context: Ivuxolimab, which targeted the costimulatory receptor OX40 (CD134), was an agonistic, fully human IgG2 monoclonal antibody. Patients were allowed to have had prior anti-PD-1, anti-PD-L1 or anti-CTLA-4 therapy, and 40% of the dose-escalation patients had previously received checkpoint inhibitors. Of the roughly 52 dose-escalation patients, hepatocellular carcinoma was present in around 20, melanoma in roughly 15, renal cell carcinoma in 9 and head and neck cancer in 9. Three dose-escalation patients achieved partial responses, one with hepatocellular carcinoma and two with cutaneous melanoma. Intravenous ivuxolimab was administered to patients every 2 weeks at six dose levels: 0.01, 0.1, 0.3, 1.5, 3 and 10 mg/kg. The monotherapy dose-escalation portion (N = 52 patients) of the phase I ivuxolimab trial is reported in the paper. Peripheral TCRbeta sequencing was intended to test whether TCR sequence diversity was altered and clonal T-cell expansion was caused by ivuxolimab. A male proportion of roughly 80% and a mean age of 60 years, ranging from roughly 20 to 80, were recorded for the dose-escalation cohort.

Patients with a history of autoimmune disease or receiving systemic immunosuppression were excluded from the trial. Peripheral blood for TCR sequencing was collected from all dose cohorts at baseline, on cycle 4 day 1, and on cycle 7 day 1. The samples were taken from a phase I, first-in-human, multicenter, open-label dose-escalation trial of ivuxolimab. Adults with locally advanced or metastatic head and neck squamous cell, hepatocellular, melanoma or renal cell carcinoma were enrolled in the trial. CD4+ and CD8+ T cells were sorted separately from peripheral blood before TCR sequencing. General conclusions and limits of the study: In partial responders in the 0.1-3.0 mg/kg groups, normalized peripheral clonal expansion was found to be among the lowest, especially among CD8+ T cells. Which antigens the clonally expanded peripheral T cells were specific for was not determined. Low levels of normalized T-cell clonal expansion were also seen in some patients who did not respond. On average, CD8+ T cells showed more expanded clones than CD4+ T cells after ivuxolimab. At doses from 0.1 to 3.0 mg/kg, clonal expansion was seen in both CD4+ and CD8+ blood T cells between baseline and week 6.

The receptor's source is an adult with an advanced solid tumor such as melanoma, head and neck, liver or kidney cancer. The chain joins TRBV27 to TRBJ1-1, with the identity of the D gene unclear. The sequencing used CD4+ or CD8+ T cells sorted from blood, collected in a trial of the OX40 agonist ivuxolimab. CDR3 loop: CASSPLENTEAFF. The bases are TGTGCCAGCAGTCCCCTAGAGAACACTGAAGCTTTCTTT.